Shown below are 10 T cell receptor beta chains from a single sample sequenced in a study of T cells expressing NK-cell markers. After re-calling the 5' RACE reads, TCRdb lists one entry per CDR3 protein, DNA absent. The table lists fewer than 550,000 distinct CDR3 sequences. Sequenced material: blood T cells: a sorted CD56 or NKG2C T cell subset, CD4+ or CD8+ T cells, or bulk PBMC T cells (not recorded which). The source of these receptors is a woman aged 45-65 years in good health.

The CDR3 is CASSLGREYAEKLFF. The chain combines TRBV5-1 with TRBJ1-4. This CDR3 has 15 amino acids. CDR1 SGHRS and CDR2 YFSETQ come from the germline V gene.

The CDR3 here is CASRPGSGRRTGELFF. The rearrangement joins TRBV7-9 to TRBJ2-2; TCRdb lists TRBD2, though no DNA is available to test this call. Per germline, CDR1 SEHNR and CDR2 FQNEAQ (reference sequence). This CDR3 is built from 16 residues. The whole variable domain, filled in from reference TRBV7-9 and TRBJ2-2, reads DTGVSQNPRHKITKRGQNVTFRCDPISEHNRLYWYRQTLGQGPEFLTYFQNEAQLEKSRLLSDRFSAERPKGSFSTLEIQRTEQGDSAMYLCASRPGSGRRTGELFFGEGSRLTVL.

The rearrangement uses TRBV5-1 and TRBJ2-3. Looked up from germline, CDR1 is SGHRS and CDR2 is YFSETQ. CDR3 length: 14 residues. The CDR3 reads CASSLGSLTDTQYF.

This chain connects TRBV6-6 to TRBJ1-1; TCRdb picks TRBD1, but there is no DNA to check that call. Germline V gene data show CDR1 as MNHNY and CDR2 as SVGAGI (reference sequence). The CDR3 loop spans 14 amino acids. This CDR3 reads CASSSSGTQYEAFF.

The CDR3 sequence is CASSRLGGGETGELFF. The chain couples TRBV28 to TRBJ2-2; TCRdb selects TRBD1, and the lack of DNA leaves this call unchecked. The CDR3 extends over 16 amino acids. CDR1 MDHEN and CDR2 SYDVKM come from the germline V gene.

V gene TRBV2 combines with J gene TRBJ2-1; as DNA is missing, the TRBD1 call by TCRdb cannot be tested. The CDR3 is made up of 14 amino acids. Germline V CDR1 and CDR2: SNHLY, FYNNEI. Here the CDR3 reads CATRLGTANNEQFF.

CDR3 residues: CASRQGTTYEQYF. The chain employs TRBV19 and TRBJ2-7. CDR1 LNHDA and CDR2 SQIVND come from the germline V gene (reference sequence). This CDR3 has 13 amino acids.

The CDR3 here is CSARSGLAGGPNEQFF. J is TRBJ2-1 and V is TRBV20-1; TCRdb calls TRBD2, which cannot be checked without DNA. The germline V gene encodes CDR1 DFQATT and CDR2 SNEGSKA (reference sequence). This CDR3 has 16 residues.

The gene calls are TRBV29-1 and TRBJ2-1; there is no DNA to check the TCRdb D call of TRBD1. CDR3 length: 11 amino acids. In germline, CDR1 is SQVTM, CDR2 ANQGSEA. CDR3 amino acids: CSGSPGGGQFF.

This chain links TRBV7-2 with TRBJ1-3. The CDR3 length is 15 residues. Germline V CDR1 and CDR2: SGHTA, FQGNSA. The CDR3 sequence is CASSLAHTSGNTIYF.